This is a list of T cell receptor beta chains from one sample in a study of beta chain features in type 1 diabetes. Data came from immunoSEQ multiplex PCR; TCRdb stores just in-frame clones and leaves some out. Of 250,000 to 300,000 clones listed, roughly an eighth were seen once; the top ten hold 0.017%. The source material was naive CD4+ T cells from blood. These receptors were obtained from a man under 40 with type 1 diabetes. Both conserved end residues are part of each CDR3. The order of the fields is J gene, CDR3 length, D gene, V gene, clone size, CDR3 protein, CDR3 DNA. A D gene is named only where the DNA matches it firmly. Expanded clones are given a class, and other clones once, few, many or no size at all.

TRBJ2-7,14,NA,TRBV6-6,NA,CASRRLSGPYEQYF,TGTGCCAGCAGACGCCTCAGCGGTCCCTACGAGCAGTACTTC
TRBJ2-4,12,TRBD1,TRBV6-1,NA,CASRGTANIQYF,TGTGCCAGCAGAGGGACAGCAAACATTCAGTACTTC
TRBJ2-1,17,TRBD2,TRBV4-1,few,CASSRIIAGTPLNEQFF,TGCGCCAGCAGCCGGATCATAGCGGGGACCCCACTCAATGAGCAGTTCTTC
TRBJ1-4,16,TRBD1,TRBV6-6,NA,CASGRAGQGSNEKLFF,TGTGCCAGCGGGCGCGCTGGACAGGGAAGTAATGAAAAACTGTTTTTT
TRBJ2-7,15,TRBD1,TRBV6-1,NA,CASIRTGTVDYEQYF,TGTGCCAGCATACGGACAGGGACGGTTGACTACGAGCAGTACTTC
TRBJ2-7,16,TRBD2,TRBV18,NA,CASSPPHNLAGGEQYF,TGTGCCAGCTCACCACCGCATAATCTAGCGGGAGGCGAGCAGTACTTC
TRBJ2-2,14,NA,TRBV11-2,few,CASSGDFNTGELFF,TGTGCCAGCAGCGGGGACTTTAACACCGGGGAGCTGTTTTTT
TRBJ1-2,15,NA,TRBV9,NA,CASSVGGQLNYGYTF,TGTGCCAGCAGCGTAGGTGGACAGTTAAACTATGGCTACACCTTC
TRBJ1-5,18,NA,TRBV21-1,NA,CASSTRDWFTDSNQPQHF,TGTGCCAGCAGCACCCGGGACTGGTTTACTGATAGCAATCAGCCCCAGCATTTT
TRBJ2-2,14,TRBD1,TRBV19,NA,CASSIDRATGELFF,TGTGCCAGTAGTATCGACAGGGCCACCGGGGAGCTGTTTTTT
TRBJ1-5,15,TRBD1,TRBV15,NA,CATSRGQVGNQPQHF,TGTGCCACCAGCAGGGGACAGGTGGGGAATCAGCCCCAGCATTTT
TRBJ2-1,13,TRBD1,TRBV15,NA,CATSRAPGQMRFF,TGTGCCACCAGCAGGGCCCCGGGACAGATGCGGTTCTTC
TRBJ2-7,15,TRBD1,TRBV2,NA,CASSVGTGRTYEQYF,TGTGCCAGCAGTGTAGGGACAGGGCGTACCTACGAGCAGTACTTC
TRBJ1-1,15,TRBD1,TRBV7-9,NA,CASSLGQAENTEAFF,TGTGCCAGCAGCCTAGGACAGGCAGAGAACACTGAAGCTTTCTTT
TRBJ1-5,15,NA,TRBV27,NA,CASSLNTLPGQPQHF,TGTGCCAGCAGTTTAAATACCCTCCCGGGGCAGCCCCAGCATTTT
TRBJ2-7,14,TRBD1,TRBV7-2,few,CASSLGDRIYEQYF,TGTGCCAGCAGCTTAGGGGACAGGATATACGAGCAGTACTTC
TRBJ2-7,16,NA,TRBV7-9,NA,CASSLVSLGGTYEQYF,TGTGCCAGCAGCTTAGTCTCCCTAGGGGGTACCTACGAGCAGTACTTC
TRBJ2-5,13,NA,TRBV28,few,CASSLWGEETQYF,TGTGCCAGCAGTTTGTGGGGCGAAGAGACCCAGTACTTC
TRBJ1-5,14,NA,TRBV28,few,CASRKGQRHQPQHF,TGTGCCAGCAGAAAAGGACAGCGCCATCAGCCCCAGCATTTT
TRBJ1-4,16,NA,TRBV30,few,CAWGPLGAAGEEKLFF,TGTGCCTGGGGACCTTTGGGAGCAGCTGGGGAAGAAAAACTGTTTTTT
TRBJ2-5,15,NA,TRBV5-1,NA,CASSLPGAGGETQYF,TGCGCCAGCAGCTTGCCTGGGGCCGGGGGAGAGACCCAGTACTTC
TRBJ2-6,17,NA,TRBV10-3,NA,CAISEGRRASGANVLTF,TGTGCCATCAGTGAGGGGAGACGGGCCTCTGGGGCCAACGTCCTGACTTTC
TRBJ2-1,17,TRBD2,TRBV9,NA,CASSMTSGRENYNEQFF,TGTGCCAGCAGCATGACTAGCGGGAGGGAAAACTACAATGAGCAGTTCTTC
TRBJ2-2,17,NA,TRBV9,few,CASSVSSGTVNTGELFF,TGTGCCAGCAGCGTCTCTTCCGGGACTGTGAACACCGGGGAGCTGTTTTTT
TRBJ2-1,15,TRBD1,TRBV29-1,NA,CSVEVAGQGYNEQFF,TGCAGCGTTGAAGTAGCGGGACAGGGGTACAATGAGCAGTTCTTC
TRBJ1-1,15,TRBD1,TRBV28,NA,CASSLFGDRGPRAFF,TGTGCCAGCAGTTTATTCGGCGACAGGGGGCCTAGAGCTTTCTTT
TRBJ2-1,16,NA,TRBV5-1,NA,CASSLEASSSYNEQFF,TGCGCCAGCAGCTTGGAAGCGTCAAGCTCCTACAATGAGCAGTTCTTC
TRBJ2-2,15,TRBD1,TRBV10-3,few,CAISNRTGFGGELFF,TGTGCCATCAGCAATAGGACAGGGTTCGGCGGGGAGCTGTTTTTT
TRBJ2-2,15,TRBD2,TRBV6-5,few,CASNPQGLAIGELFF,TGTGCCAGCAACCCTCAGGGACTAGCAATCGGGGAGCTGTTTTTT
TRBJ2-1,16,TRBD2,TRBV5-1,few,CASSLLAASSYNEQFF,TGCGCCAGCAGCTTACTAGCGGCCTCCTCCTACAATGAGCAGTTCTTC
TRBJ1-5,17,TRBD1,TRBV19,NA,CASSIRRGPRGPQPQHF,TGTGCCAGTAGTATCCGAAGAGGGCCCAGGGGGCCTCAGCCCCAGCATTTT
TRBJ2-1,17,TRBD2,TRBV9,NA,CASSVAVAGGLSNEQFF,TGTGCCAGCAGCGTAGCTGTAGCGGGCGGGCTGAGCAATGAGCAGTTCTTC
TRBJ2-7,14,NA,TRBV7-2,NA,CASSRDQGTYEQYF,TGTGCCAGCAGCCGGGACCAGGGGACATACGAGCAGTACTTC
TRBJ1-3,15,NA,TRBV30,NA,CAWSRDTVSGNTIYF,TGTGCCTGGTCCAGGGACACCGTCTCTGGAAACACCATATATTTT
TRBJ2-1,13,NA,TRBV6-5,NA,CASRLGHNNEQFF,TGTGCCAGCAGACTGGGACACAACAATGAGCAGTTCTTC
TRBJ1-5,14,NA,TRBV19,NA,CASSIQGNNQPQHF,TGTGCCAGTAGTATTCAGGGAAACAATCAGCCCCAGCATTTT